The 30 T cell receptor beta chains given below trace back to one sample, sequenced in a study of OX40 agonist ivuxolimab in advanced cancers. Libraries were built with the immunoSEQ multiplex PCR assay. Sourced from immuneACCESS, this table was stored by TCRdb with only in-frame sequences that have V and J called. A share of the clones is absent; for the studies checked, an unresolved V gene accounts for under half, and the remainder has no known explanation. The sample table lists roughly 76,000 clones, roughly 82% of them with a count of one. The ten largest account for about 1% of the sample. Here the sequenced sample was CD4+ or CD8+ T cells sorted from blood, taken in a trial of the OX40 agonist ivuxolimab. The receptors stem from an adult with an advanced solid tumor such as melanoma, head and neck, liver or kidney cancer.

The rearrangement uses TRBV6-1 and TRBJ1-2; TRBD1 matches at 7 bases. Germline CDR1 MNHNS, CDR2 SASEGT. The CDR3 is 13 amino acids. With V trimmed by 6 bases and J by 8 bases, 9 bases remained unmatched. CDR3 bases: TGTGCCAGCAGAGAGACAGGGACTAAGGGCTACACCTTC. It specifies CASRETGTKGYTF.

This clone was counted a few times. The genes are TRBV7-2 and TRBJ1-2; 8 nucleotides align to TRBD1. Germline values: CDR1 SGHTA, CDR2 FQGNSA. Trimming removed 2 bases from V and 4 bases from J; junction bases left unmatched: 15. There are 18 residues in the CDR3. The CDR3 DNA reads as TGTGCCAGCAGCTTAAGGCCCGCCTTTGACAGGGGAATCTATGGCTACACCTTC. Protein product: CASSLRPAFDRGIYGYTF.

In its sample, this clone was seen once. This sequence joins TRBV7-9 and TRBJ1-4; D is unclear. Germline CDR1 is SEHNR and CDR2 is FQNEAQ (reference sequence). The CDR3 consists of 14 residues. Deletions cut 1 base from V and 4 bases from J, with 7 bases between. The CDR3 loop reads CASSLEHFNEKLFF. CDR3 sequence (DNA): TGTGCCAGCAGCTTAGAACACTTTAATGAAAAACTGTTTTTT.

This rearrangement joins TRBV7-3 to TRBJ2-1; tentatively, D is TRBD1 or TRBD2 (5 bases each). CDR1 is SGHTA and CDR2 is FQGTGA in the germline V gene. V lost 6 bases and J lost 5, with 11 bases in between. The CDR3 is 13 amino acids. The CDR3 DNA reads TGTGCCAGCAGGGGGCCAGCGGACAATGAGCAGTTCTTC. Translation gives CASRGPADNEQFF.

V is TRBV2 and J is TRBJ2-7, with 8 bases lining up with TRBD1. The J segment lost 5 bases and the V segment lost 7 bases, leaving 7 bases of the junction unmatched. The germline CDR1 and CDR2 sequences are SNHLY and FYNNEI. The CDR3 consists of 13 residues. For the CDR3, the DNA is TGTGCCAGCATTTCGGACAGGGTAAACGAGCAGTACTTC. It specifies CASISDRVNEQYF.

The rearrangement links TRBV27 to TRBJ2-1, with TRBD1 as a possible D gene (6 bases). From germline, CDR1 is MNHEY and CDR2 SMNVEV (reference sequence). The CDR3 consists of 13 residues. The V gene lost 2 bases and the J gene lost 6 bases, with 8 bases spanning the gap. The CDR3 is CASSLQGSNEQFF. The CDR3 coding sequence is TGTGCCAGCAGTTTACAGGGGTCCAATGAGCAGTTCTTC.

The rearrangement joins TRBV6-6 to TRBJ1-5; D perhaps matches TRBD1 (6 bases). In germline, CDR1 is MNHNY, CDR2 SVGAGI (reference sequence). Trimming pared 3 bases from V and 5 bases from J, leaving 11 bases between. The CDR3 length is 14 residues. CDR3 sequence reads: CASSYLQGDQPQHF. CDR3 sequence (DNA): TGTGCCAGCAGTTATTTACAGGGCGATCAGCCCCAGCATTTT.

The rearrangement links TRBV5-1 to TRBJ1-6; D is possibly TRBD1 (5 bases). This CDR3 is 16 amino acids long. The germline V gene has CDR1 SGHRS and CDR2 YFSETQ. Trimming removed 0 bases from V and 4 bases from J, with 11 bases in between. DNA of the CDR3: TGCGCCAGCAGCTTGGCTGGGACGCGTTATAATTCACCCCTCCACTTT. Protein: CASSLAGTRYNSPLHF. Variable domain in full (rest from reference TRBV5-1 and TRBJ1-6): KAGVTQTPRYLIKTRGQQVTLSCSPISGHRSVSWYQQTPGQGLQFLFEYFSETQRNKGNFPGRFSGRQFSNSRSEMNVSTLELGDSALYLCASSLAGTRYNSPLHFGNGTRLTVT.

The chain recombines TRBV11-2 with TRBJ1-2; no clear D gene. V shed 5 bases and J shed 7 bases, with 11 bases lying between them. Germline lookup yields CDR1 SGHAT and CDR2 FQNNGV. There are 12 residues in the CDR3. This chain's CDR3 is CASSPSGFGYTF. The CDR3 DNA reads TGTGCCAGCAGCCCCTCGGGGTTTGGCTACACCTTC.

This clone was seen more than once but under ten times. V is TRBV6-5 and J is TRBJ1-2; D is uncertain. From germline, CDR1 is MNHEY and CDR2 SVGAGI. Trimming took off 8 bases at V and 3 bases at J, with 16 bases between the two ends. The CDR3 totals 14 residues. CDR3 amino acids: CASGRTGSDYGYTF. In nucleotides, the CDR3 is TGTGCCAGCGGGAGAACCGGGTCCGACTATGGCTACACCTTC.

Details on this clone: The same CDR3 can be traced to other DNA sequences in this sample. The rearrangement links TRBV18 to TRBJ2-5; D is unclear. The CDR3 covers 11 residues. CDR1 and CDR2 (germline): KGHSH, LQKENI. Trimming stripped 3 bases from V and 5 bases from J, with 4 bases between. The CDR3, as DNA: TGTGCCAGCTCACCGGGGGAGACCCAGTACTTC. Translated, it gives CASSPGETQYF.

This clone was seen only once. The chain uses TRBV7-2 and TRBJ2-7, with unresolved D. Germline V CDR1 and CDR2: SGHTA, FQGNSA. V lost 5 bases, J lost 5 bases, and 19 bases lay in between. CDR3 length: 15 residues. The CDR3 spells CASSGRTAEWDEQYF. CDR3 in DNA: TGTGCCAGCAGCGGTCGGACGGCAGAATGGGACGAGCAGTACTTC.

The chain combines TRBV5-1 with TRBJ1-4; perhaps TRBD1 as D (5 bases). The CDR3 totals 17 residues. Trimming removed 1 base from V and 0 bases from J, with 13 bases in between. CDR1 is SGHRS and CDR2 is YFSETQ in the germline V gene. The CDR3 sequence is CASSLSPDSATNEKLFF. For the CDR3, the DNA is TGCGCCAGCAGCTTGTCTCCCGACAGCGCAACTAATGAAAAACTGTTTTTT.

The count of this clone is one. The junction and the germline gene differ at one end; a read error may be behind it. As DNA, the CDR3 is TGTGCCGGCAGTACCCAACAGCCAGGGTATGAAAAACTGTTTTTT. It specifies CAGSTQQPGYEKLFF. J is TRBJ1-4 and V is TRBV27; the D gene is possibly TRBD1 (5 bases). The CDR3 has 15 residues. CDR1 and CDR2 from the germline V gene are MNHEY and SMNVEV (reference sequence).

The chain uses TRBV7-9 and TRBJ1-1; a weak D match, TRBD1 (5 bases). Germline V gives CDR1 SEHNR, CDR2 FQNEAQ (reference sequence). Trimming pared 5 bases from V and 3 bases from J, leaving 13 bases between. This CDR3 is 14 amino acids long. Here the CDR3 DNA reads TGTGCCAGCAGCCCGGGGGTTGTGTACACTGAAGCTTTCTTT. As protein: CASSPGVVYTEAFF.

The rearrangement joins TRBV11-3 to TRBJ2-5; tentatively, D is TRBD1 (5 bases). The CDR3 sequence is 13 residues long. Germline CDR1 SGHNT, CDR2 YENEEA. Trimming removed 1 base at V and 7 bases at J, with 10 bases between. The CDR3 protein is CASSLGRQGTQYF. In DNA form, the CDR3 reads TGTGCCAGCAGCTTAGGCCGGCAGGGGACCCAGTACTTC.

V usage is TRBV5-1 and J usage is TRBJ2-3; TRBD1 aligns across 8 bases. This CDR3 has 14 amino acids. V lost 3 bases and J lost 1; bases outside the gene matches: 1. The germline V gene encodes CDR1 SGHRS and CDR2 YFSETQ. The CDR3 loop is CASSSGQGTDTQYF. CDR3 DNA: TGCGCCAGCAGCTCGGGACAGGGCACAGATACGCAGTATTTT.

The CDR3 loop is CASSLGSQGKNIQYF. Written as DNA, the CDR3 is TGTGCCAGCAGCTTAGGTTCGCAGGGGAAAAACATTCAGTACTTC. The chain has TRBV11-1 and TRBJ2-4; a possible D gene is TRBD1 (6 bases). Germline V gene sequence: CDR1 SGHAT, CDR2 FQDESV (reference sequence). The CDR3 contains 15 residues. V lost 1 base and J 4 bases, leaving 11 bases between the germline ends.

The CDR3 spells CASSLGLFDSNQPQHF. Here the CDR3 DNA reads TGTGCCAGCAGCTTAGGTCTGTTTGATAGCAATCAGCCCCAGCATTTT. This chain uses TRBV7-8 with TRBJ1-5, with D uncertain. The CDR3 has 16 residues. Germline lookup yields CDR1 SGHVS and CDR2 FQNEAQ. Trimming removed 1 base at V and 0 bases at J, with 10 bases between.

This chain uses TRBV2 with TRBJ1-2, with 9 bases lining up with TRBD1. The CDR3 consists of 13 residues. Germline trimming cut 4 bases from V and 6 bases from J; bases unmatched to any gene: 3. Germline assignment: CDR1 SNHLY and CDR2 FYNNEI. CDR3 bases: TGTGCCAGCAGTGGACAGGGGGTTCATGGCTACACCTTC. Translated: CASSGQGVHGYTF. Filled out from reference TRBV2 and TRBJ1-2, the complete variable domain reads EPEVTQTPSHQVTQMGQEVILRCVPISNHLYFYWYRQILGQKVEFLVSFYNNEISEKSEIFDDQFSVERPDGSNFTLKIRSTKLEDSAMYFCASSGQGVHGYTFGSGTRLTVV.

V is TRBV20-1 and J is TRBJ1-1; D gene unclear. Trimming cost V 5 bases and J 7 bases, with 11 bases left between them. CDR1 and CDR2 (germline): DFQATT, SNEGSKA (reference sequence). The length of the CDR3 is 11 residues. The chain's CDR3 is CSASRGYEAFF. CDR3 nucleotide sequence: TGCAGTGCTTCACGAGGATATGAAGCTTTCTTT.

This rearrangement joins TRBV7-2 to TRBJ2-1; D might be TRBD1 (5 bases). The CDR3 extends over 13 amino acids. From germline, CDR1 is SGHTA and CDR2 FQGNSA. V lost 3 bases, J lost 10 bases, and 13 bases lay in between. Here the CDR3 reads CASSLQGMGEQFF. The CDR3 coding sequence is TGTGCCAGCAGCTTGCAGGGAATGGGGGAGCAGTTCTTC.

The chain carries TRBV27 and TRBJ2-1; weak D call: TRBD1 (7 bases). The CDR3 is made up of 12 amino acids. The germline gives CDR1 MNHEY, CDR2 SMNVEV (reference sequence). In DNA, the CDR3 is TGTGCGATCAGGGGGAGGTACAATGAGCAGTTCTTC. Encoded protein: CAIRGRYNEQFF.

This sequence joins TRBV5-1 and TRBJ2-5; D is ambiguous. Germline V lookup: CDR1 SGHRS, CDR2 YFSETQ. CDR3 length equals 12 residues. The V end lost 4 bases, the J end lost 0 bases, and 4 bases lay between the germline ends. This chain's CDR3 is CASSRNQETQYF. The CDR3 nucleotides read TGCGCCAGCAGCAGGAACCAAGAGACCCAGTACTTC. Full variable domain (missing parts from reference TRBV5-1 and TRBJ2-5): KAGVTQTPRYLIKTRGQQVTLSCSPISGHRSVSWYQQTPGQGLQFLFEYFSETQRNKGNFPGRFSGRQFSNSRSEMNVSTLELGDSALYLCASSRNQETQYFGPGTRLLVL.

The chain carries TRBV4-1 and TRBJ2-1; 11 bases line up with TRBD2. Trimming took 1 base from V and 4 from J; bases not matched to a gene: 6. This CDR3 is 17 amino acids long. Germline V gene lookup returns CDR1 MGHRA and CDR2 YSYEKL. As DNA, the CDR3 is TGCGCCAGCAGCCAAGCCGAAGCTAGCGGGGGGTACAATGAGCAGTTCTTC. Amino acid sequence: CASSQAEASGGYNEQFF.

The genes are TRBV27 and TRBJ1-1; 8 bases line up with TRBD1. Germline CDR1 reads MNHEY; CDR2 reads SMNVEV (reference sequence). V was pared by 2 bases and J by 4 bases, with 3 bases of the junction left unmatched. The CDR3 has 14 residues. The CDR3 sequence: CASSLLDRGTEAFF. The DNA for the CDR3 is TGTGCCAGCAGTTTACTCGACAGGGGCACTGAAGCTTTCTTT.

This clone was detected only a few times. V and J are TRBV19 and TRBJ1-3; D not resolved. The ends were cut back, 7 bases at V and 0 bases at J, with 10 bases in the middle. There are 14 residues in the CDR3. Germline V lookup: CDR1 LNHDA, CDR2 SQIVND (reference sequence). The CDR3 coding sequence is TGTGCCAGTAAAGCAGTCAGCTCTGGAAACACCATATATTTT. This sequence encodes CASKAVSSGNTIYF.

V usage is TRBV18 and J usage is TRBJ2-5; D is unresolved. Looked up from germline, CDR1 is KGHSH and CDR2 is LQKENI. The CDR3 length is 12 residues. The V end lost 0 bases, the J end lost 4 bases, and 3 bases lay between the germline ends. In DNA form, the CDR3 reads TGTGCCAGCTCACCACCCAGAGAGACCCAGTACTTC. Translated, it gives CASSPPRETQYF.

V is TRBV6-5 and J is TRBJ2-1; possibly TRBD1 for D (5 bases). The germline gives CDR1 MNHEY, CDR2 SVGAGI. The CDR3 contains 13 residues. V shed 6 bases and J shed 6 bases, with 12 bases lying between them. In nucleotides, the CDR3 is TGTGCCAGCAGGACAGTCAGGCTCAATGAGCAGTTCTTC. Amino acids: CASRTVRLNEQFF.

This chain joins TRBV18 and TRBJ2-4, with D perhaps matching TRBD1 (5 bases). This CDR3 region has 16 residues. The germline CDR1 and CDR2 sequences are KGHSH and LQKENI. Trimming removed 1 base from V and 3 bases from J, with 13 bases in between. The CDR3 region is CASSPQIRDDKNIQYF. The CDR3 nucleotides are TGTGCCAGCTCACCACAAATCAGGGATGACAAAAACATTCAGTACTTC.